These 18 T cell receptor beta chains were sequenced from one sample in a study of CD8+ T cells in alopecia areata. Reverse transcription of extracted RNA yielded cDNA, which provided the sequencing template. TCRdb keeps only in-frame clones here, not all; method: immunoSEQ multiplex PCR. The sample has under 35,000 clones, about 83% seen once. Sequenced input: NKG2D-low CD8+ T cells sorted from blood. The source is a human donor with alopecia areata.

This chain joins TRBV6-1 and TRBJ2-2, with D unclear. V was shortened by 2 bases and J by 5 bases, with 6 bases between the two germline ends. The CDR3 is 13 residues long. Looked up from germline, CDR1 is MNHNS and CDR2 is SASEGT. The CDR3 DNA follows: TGTGCCAGCAGTGAACCCATTACCGGGGAGCTGTTTTTT. This gives the protein CASSEPITGELFF.

This clone was found a few times. The chain is built from TRBV4-3 and TRBJ2-1; 11 nucleotides agree with TRBD2. Germline lookup yields CDR1 LGHNA and CDR2 YSLEER. The J segment lost 6 bases and the V segment lost 4 bases, leaving 5 bases of the junction unmatched. The CDR3 is 15 residues long. The CDR3 loop is CASSRFSGGGNEQFF. The DNA for the CDR3 is TGCGCCAGCAGCCGGTTTAGCGGGGGGGGCAATGAGCAGTTCTTC.

This clone was picked up a small number of times. The V call is TRBV7-9, the J call TRBJ1-6; D is unresolved. The CDR3 sequence is 13 residues long. V was shortened by 5 bases and J by 8 bases, with 10 bases between the two germline ends. Germline V lookup: CDR1 SEHNR, CDR2 FQNEAQ (reference sequence). The CDR3 is CASSPRTDSPLHF. CDR3 coding DNA: TGTGCCAGCAGCCCCAGGACTGATTCACCCCTCCACTTT.

This sequence joins TRBV15 and TRBJ2-1; no clear D. Trimming removed 7 bases from V and 0 bases from J, with 16 bases in between. This CDR3 is 16 amino acids long. The germline V gene encodes CDR1 LNHNV and CDR2 YYDKDF (reference sequence). This CDR3 reads CATTDASFSSYNEQFF. CDR3 DNA: TGTGCCACCACCGACGCCTCCTTTTCCTCCTACAATGAGCAGTTCTTC.

V is TRBV6-6 and J is TRBJ2-2; 8 bases are shared with TRBD2. V gave up 8 bases and J gave up 6 bases; unmatched junction bases: 5. CDR3 length: 13 residues. Germline V gene lookup returns CDR1 MNHNY and CDR2 SVGAGI (reference sequence). The CDR3 loop reads CASPGLEAGELFF. The CDR3 DNA reads as TGTGCCAGCCCGGGACTAGAGGCCGGGGAGCTGTTTTTT.

Here the CDR3 reads CSVLGQAYEQYF. The DNA of the CDR3 is TGCAGCGTTCTGGGACAGGCGTACGAGCAGTACTTC. This chain uses TRBV29-1 with TRBJ2-5; TRBD1 aligns across 8 bases. The DNA matches TRBJ2-7 better at its end, which makes the J call doubtful. The CDR3 extends over 12 amino acids. Germline values: CDR1 SQVTM, CDR2 ANQGSEA.

In nucleotides, the CDR3 is TGTGCCAGCAGCCACGGGGAAGAGACCCAGTACTTC. Translation: CASSHGEETQYF. The rearrangement joins TRBV16 to TRBJ2-5, with D perhaps matching TRBD2 (5 bases). CDR3 length equals 12 residues. Between the trimmed V and J ends, which lost 3 bases and 3 bases, there was a span of 5 bases. CDR1 and CDR2 from the germline V gene are KGHSY and FQNENV.

Only one count was recorded for this clone. The chain employs TRBV27 and TRBJ1-1; TRBD1 is a possible D gene (6 bases). CDR3 length: 14 residues. CDR1 is MNHEY and CDR2 is SMNVEV in the germline V gene (reference sequence). Trimming removed 3 bases from V and 1 base from J, with 9 bases in between. Here the CDR3 reads CASSLQGWNTEAFF. The CDR3, as DNA: TGTGCCAGCAGTTTGCAGGGGTGGAACACTGAAGCTTTCTTT.

The chain employs TRBV6-5 and TRBJ2-2; D is uncertain. There are 12 residues in the CDR3. Trimming shortened V by 6 bases and J by 7 bases, and 9 bases separated the two germline ends. Germline V CDR1 and CDR2: MNHEY, SVGAGI. In DNA form, the CDR3 reads TGTGCCAGCAGCTTTTATTTCGGGGAGCTGTTTTTT. Translated, it gives CASSFYFGELFF.

The chain is built from TRBV23-1 and TRBJ2-2; 7 nucleotides match TRBD1. TRBV23-1 is noted as an ORF with a role that remains uncertain. This CDR3 comprises 15 residues. V dropped 7 bases and J dropped 0; count of bases not matched to a gene: 5. CDR3 coding DNA: TGCGCCAGCACCGTAGACAGGGCGAACACCGGGGAGCTGTTTTTT. Amino acids: CASTVDRANTGELFF.

The V call is TRBV28, the J call TRBJ2-3; 14 bases match TRBD2. CDR3 length: 17 residues. CDR1 is MDHEN and CDR2 is SYDVKM in the germline V gene. Unmatched junction bases numbered 3, after V lost 4 bases and J lost 0 bases. The CDR3 bases are TGTGCCAGCAGTTATGGGACTAGCGGGGGAAGCACAGATACGCAGTATTTT. Protein: CASSYGTSGGSTDTQYF.

The table lists this clone with a count of one. This chain links TRBV29-1 with TRBJ2-5; D not resolved. Trimming cost V 5 bases and J 3 bases, with 13 bases left between them. Germline assignment: CDR1 SQVTM and CDR2 ANQGSEA. The CDR3 runs 13 residues. The CDR3 DNA sequence: TGCAGCGTTCACCCCGCCATGGAAGAGACCCAGTACTTC. Amino acid sequence: CSVHPAMEETQYF.

The V gene is TRBV11-2, the J gene TRBJ2-7, with 8 bases fitting TRBD2. CDR3 length: 16 residues. Germline CDR1 SGHAT, CDR2 FQNNGV. The J segment lost 3 bases and the V segment lost 2 bases, leaving 9 bases of the junction unmatched. CDR3 sequence: CASSLSPRLANYEQYF. The CDR3 DNA reads TGTGCCAGCAGCTTATCACCCCGACTAGCGAACTACGAGCAGTACTTC.

A single count supports this clone. This chain joins TRBV5-1 and TRBJ2-2; 9 bases match TRBD1. Looked up from germline, CDR1 is SGHRS and CDR2 is YFSETQ. The ends lost 4 bases at V and 1 base at J; junction bases unmatched: 2. The CDR3 consists of 15 residues. CDR3 sequence: CASSQGQGNTGELFF. In nucleotides, the CDR3 is TGCGCCAGCAGCCAGGGACAGGGGAACACCGGGGAGCTGTTTTTT.

The chain recombines TRBV30 with TRBJ2-1; TRBD2 agrees at 9 bases. The CDR3 runs to 15 residues. Germline assignment: CDR1 GTSNPN and CDR2 SVGIG (reference sequence). J gave up 5 bases and V 4 bases, and 9 bases lay outside the gene matches. The CDR3 nucleotides read TGTGCCTGGACATATGGCGGGAGGGACCACAATGAGCAGTTCTTC. Protein product: CAWTYGGRDHNEQFF.

The sample holds a few counts of this clone. The chain couples TRBV7-9 to TRBJ2-1; the D is unclear. The CDR3 covers 13 residues. Germline V gene lookup returns CDR1 SEHNR and CDR2 FQNEAQ (reference sequence). V dropped 1 base and J dropped 6 bases, with 7 bases sitting between them. In DNA form, the CDR3 reads TGTGCCAGCAGCTTAGGCCACGGCAATGAGCAGTTCTTC. The encoded protein is CASSLGHGNEQFF.

This sequence joins TRBV7-9 and TRBJ2-7; no firm D call. This CDR3 is built from 14 residues. Germline CDR1 and CDR2: SEHNR and FQNEAQ (reference sequence). The V end was cut by 4 bases, the J end by 3 bases, with 13 bases between. CDR3 amino acids: CASSSAETYYEQYF. CDR3 nucleotide sequence: TGTGCCAGCAGCTCAGCAGAGACCTACTACGAGCAGTACTTC.

The genes are TRBV6-6 and TRBJ1-3; TRBD1 is a possible D gene (5 bases). The CDR3 runs 16 residues. The germline V gene encodes CDR1 MNHNY and CDR2 SVGAGI (reference sequence). V dropped 6 bases and J dropped 0 bases, with 15 bases sitting between them. The CDR3 nucleotides read TGTGCCAGCAGAACCGCGGGACTGAGCTCTGGAAACACCATATATTTT. This translates into CASRTAGLSSGNTIYF.